Each of the 32 T cell receptor beta chains below was sequenced from the same sample in a study of blood T cell repertoires in COVID-19. Measured with immunoSEQ multiplex PCR; TCRdb has only the in-frame clones, and not every one. The sample shows 120,000 to 150,000 clones, just under 90% of them seen only once. Sequenced sample: peripheral blood. These receptors all come from a woman over 75 with acute or convalescent COVID-19.

The CDR3 bases are TGTGCCAGCAGCCCGACAGGCTCTGGAAACACCATATATTTT. Amino acid sequence: CASSPTGSGNTIYF. V is TRBV4-2 and J is TRBJ1-3; possibly TRBD1 for D (6 bases). Germline CDR1 reads LGHNA; CDR2 reads YNFKEQ. The V gene lost 4 bases and the J gene lost 0 bases, with 7 bases spanning the gap. The length of the CDR3 is 14 residues.

This clone was seen a handful of times. The chain recombines TRBV19 with TRBJ1-2, with 10 bases aligning to TRBD1. In germline, CDR1 is LNHDA, CDR2 SQIVND (reference sequence). The V segment lost 5 bases and the J segment 4 bases; nucleotides outside the gene matches: 10. The length of the CDR3 is 16 residues. The DNA of the CDR3 is TGTGCCAGTAGTGTGCGACAGGGGGCTGTCGGCTATGGCTACACCTTC. It yields the protein CASSVRQGAVGYGYTF.

The CDR3 coding sequence is TGCGCCAGCAGCTTGGGAGAGACAGGGGCTAATTCACCCCTCCACTTT. Translation gives CASSLGETGANSPLHF. The chain combines TRBV5-1 with TRBJ1-6; 8 positions agree with TRBD1. The V segment lost 0 bases and the J segment 6 bases; nucleotides outside the gene matches: 5. CDR3 length: 16 amino acids. The germline V gene has CDR1 SGHRS and CDR2 YFSETQ.

As concerns this clone: Relative to the germline gene, one junction end is altered; a read error may explain this. The chain has TRBV7-2 and TRBJ2-1; 8 nucleotides agree with TRBD2. The CDR3 is made up of 14 amino acids. Germline V gene data show CDR1 as SGHTA and CDR2 as FQGNSA. CDR3 DNA sequence: TGTGCCAGCATCATACGACTAGCGACAAAAGCCATGGTCTTC. Encoded protein: CASIIRLATKAMVF.

In its sample, this clone was seen a few times. V is TRBV5-1 and J is TRBJ2-1; no reliable D call. The CDR3 sequence is 11 residues long. Deletions cut 2 bases from V and 5 bases from J, with 2 bases between. The germline V gene has CDR1 SGHRS and CDR2 YFSETQ. CDR3 nucleotides: TGCGCCAGCAGCTTCAACAATGAGCAGTTCTTC. This codes for CASSFNNEQFF.

J is TRBJ1-1 and V is TRBV25-1; D is unresolved. The CDR3 spans 11 residues. V was shortened by 6 bases and J by 6 bases, with 8 bases between the two germline ends. Germline V gene lookup returns CDR1 MGHDK and CDR2 SYGVNS. CDR3 amino acids: CASRAGPEAFF. Here the CDR3 DNA reads TGTGCCAGCAGGGCAGGTCCTGAAGCTTTCTTT.

CDR3 in amino acids: CASSVDPSGTDTQYF. The CDR3, as DNA: TGCGCCAGCAGCGTCGATCCTAGCGGCACAGATACGCAGTATTTT. The chain is built from TRBV5-1 and TRBJ2-3, with D possibly matching TRBD2 (6 bases). The germline gives CDR1 SGHRS, CDR2 YFSETQ. This CDR3 is built from 15 residues. V was trimmed by 4 bases and J by 1 base, leaving 13 bases between them.

This clone was observed a single time. The V gene is TRBV12-3 or TRBV12-4, the J gene TRBJ1-1, with unresolved D. The CDR3 runs 13 residues. V lost 2 bases and J lost 4, with 8 bases in between. For the CDR3, the DNA is TGTGCCAGCAGTTTAAATCCCGGCACTGAAGCTTTCTTT. It encodes CASSLNPGTEAFF.

This chain uses TRBV5-4 with TRBJ2-3; 11 nucleotides match TRBD2. The V gene's germline CDR1 is SGHNT and CDR2 YYREEE (reference sequence). V was pared by 2 bases and J by 0 bases, with 11 bases of the junction left unmatched. The CDR3 consists of 19 residues. In DNA form, the CDR3 reads TGTGCCAGCAGCTTAGATCTAGCGGGGGGTAGAAAAAGCACAGATACGCAGTATTTT. Residues: CASSLDLAGGRKSTDTQYF.

This chain joins TRBV19 and TRBJ1-2, with TRBD1 as a possible D gene (6 bases). Germline CDR1 reads LNHDA; CDR2 reads SQIVND (reference sequence). The CDR3 consists of 14 residues. V was shortened by 5 bases and J by 3 bases, with 13 bases between the two germline ends. CDR3 sequence: CASSARGRDYGYTF. CDR3 bases: TGTGCCAGTAGTGCGCGGGGGCGAGACTATGGCTACACCTTC. Complete variable domain (other parts from reference TRBV19 and TRBJ1-2): DGGITQSPKYLFRKEGQNVTLSCEQNLNHDAMYWYRQDPGQGLRLIYYSQIVNDFQKGDIAEGYSVSREKKESFPLTVTSAQKNPTAFYLCASSARGRDYGYTFGSGTRLTVV.

A single count supports this clone. The gene calls are TRBV5-6 and TRBJ2-3; perhaps TRBD1 as D (5 bases). CDR3 size: 16 residues. The V end was cut by 6 bases, the J end by 3 bases, with 20 bases between. The germline gives CDR1 SGHDT, CDR2 YYEEEE. CDR3 bases: TGTGCCAGCATAGATTGGGGCGTGGGCTTGACAGATACGCAGTATTTT. Its translation: CASIDWGVGLTDTQYF.

CDR3 amino acids: CASSLKPGNNSPLHF. The DNA for the CDR3 is TGTGCCAGCAGCTTAAAGCCAGGGAATAATTCACCCCTCCACTTT. The V call is TRBV7-9, the J call TRBJ1-6; D is perhaps TRBD1 (5 bases). The CDR3 extends over 15 amino acids. Germline CDR1 and CDR2: SEHNR and FQNEAQ (reference sequence). V was cut by 2 bases and J by 5 bases, with 10 bases left in between.

The table lists this clone with a count of one. The genes are TRBV29-1 and TRBJ1-1; 7 bases map to TRBD1. J gave up 3 bases and V 5 bases, and 6 bases lay outside the gene matches. The CDR3 covers 13 residues. Germline CDR1 reads SQVTM; CDR2 reads ANQGSEA. CDR3 protein: CSVQTGRHTEAFF. The CDR3 DNA is TGCAGCGTTCAGACAGGGAGGCACACTGAAGCTTTCTTT.

The chain joins TRBV5-4 to TRBJ1-2, with 7 bases identical to TRBD1. The CDR3 is 14 residues long. V shed 4 bases, J shed 0 bases, and the junction held 3 bases outside the gene matches. Germline CDR1 and CDR2: SGHNT and YYREEE (reference sequence). CDR3 amino acids: CASSPGTANYGYTF. The CDR3 DNA sequence: TGTGCCAGCAGCCCGGGGACAGCTAACTATGGCTACACCTTC. The complete variable domain, with remaining parts taken from reference TRBV5-4 and TRBJ1-2, reads ETGVTQSPTHLIKTRGQQVTLRCSSQSGHNTVSWYQQALGQGPQFIFQYYREEENGRGNFPPRFSGLQFPNYSSELNVNALELDDSALYLCASSPGTANYGYTFGSGTRLTVV.

This rearrangement joins TRBV30 to TRBJ1-6; D call uncertain. V lost 3 bases to trimming and J lost 7 bases, with 19 bases between them. CDR1 is GTSNPN and CDR2 is SVGIG in the germline V gene (reference sequence). This CDR3 has 16 residues. CDR3 loop: CAWRTAGLSWNSPLHF. CDR3 bases: TGTGCCTGGAGGACTGCCGGCCTCTCCTGGAATTCACCCCTCCACTTT.

This clone was observed once. The chain joins TRBV5-4 to TRBJ2-4; the match to TRBD2 covers 10 bases. Germline loops: CDR1 SGHNT, CDR2 YYREEE (reference sequence). This CDR3 has 15 amino acids. Unmatched junction bases numbered 1, after V lost 1 base and J lost 3 bases. The CDR3 here is CASSLSGGGKNIQYF. The CDR3 region has the DNA TGTGCCAGCAGCTTGAGCGGGGGGGGCAAAAACATTCAGTACTTC.

DNA for the CDR3: TGTGCCAGCAGCCAAGGTGGCTCAGGGAGGGGAGCTAATGAAAAACTGTTTTTT. This encodes CASSQGGSGRGANEKLFF. This sequence joins TRBV3-1 (or the pseudogene TRBV3-2) and TRBJ1-4, with D possibly TRBD1 on 5 matching bases. V lost 1 base to trimming and J lost 3 bases, with 18 bases between them. Germline values: CDR1 LGHDT, CDR2 YNNKEL (reference sequence). The CDR3 loop spans 18 amino acids.

The chain uses TRBV19 and TRBJ2-3, with D possibly being TRBD1 (5 bases). V dropped 2 bases and J dropped 2 bases, with 14 bases sitting between them. In germline, CDR1 is LNHDA, CDR2 SQIVND (reference sequence). The CDR3 is made up of 16 amino acids. CDR3 in DNA: TGTGCCAGTAGTATATGGGCCAGGGTTCCCACAGATACGCAGTATTTT. Protein product: CASSIWARVPTDTQYF.

The chain has TRBV18 and TRBJ2-1; 12 positions agree with TRBD1. The CDR3 covers 15 residues. The germline V gene has CDR1 KGHSH and CDR2 LQKENI. V lost 4 bases, J lost 7 bases, and 5 bases stayed unmatched. The CDR3 DNA reads TGTGCCAGCTCACTAGGGACAGGGGGCCTGAATGAGCAGTTCTTC. Its translation: CASSLGTGGLNEQFF.

V gene TRBV20-1 combines with J gene TRBJ2-3; 9 bases align to TRBD2. Per germline, CDR1 DFQATT and CDR2 SNEGSKA (reference sequence). CDR3 size: 16 residues. With 3 bases clipped from V and 3 bases from J, the junction kept 10 bases outside the gene matches. The CDR3 sequence is CSASLSRGGLTDTQYF. DNA of the CDR3: TGCAGTGCTAGTTTGTCGCGGGGGGGCCTTACAGATACGCAGTATTTT.

With regard to this clone: Distinct nucleotide sequences in the sample also encode this CDR3. This chain links TRBV5-1 with TRBJ1-1; TRBD1 agrees at 10 bases. Per germline, CDR1 SGHRS and CDR2 YFSETQ. The length of the CDR3 is 15 residues. J lost 1 base, V lost 3 bases, and 3 bases had no gene match. The DNA of the CDR3 is TGCGCCAGCAGCTCAGGACAGGGGGGGAACACTGAAGCTTTCTTT. Translation: CASSSGQGGNTEAFF.

V gene TRBV19 combines with J gene TRBJ1-5; tentatively, D is TRBD1 (5 bases). V was clipped by 5 bases and J by 7 bases, with 18 bases between them. Germline CDR1 and CDR2: LNHDA and SQIVND (reference sequence). The CDR3 length is 15 residues. CDR3 region: CASSSAGLIGQPQHF. The CDR3 DNA reads as TGTGCCAGTAGTTCAGCGGGGCTTATAGGGCAGCCCCAGCATTTT.

This sequence joins TRBV6-2 or TRBV6-3 and TRBJ2-1; the match to TRBD2 covers 9 bases. V was clipped by 4 bases and J by 5 bases; unmatched bases: 3. Germline V lookup: CDR1 MNHEY, CDR2 SVGEGT. CDR3 size: 14 residues. The DNA for the CDR3 is TGTGCCAGCAGTTGGACTAGCGTACACAATGAGCAGTTCTTC. The encoded protein is CASSWTSVHNEQFF.

This chain connects TRBV27 to TRBJ2-3, with unresolved D. The CDR3 has 18 amino acids. Germline CDR1 is MNHEY and CDR2 is SMNVEV (reference sequence). V was shortened by 4 bases and J by 4 bases, with 24 bases between the two germline ends. This CDR3 is CASSSFFSRPLGADTQYF. CDR3 DNA: TGTGCCAGCAGTTCATTTTTCTCCCGACCCCTAGGCGCAGATACGCAGTATTTT.

The CDR3 is CASGLAGRPGANVLTF. As DNA, the CDR3 is TGTGCCAGCGGACTAGCGGGGAGACCTGGGGCCAACGTCCTGACTTTC. The rearrangement links TRBV7-2 to TRBJ2-6, with 12 positions matching TRBD2. Trimming at V came to 8 bases and at J to 2 bases, leaving 4 bases not matched to a gene. The CDR3 is made up of 16 amino acids. Germline V CDR1 and CDR2: SGHTA, FQGNSA.

This clone was counted a few times. This sequence joins TRBV5-1 and TRBJ1-3; 7 bases align to TRBD1. The CDR3 loop spans 15 amino acids. The V and J ends lost 0 bases and 4 bases, in that order; junction bases with no gene match: 4. The germline V gene encodes CDR1 SGHRS and CDR2 YFSETQ. CDR3 in amino acids: CASSLGGQSGNTIYF. For the CDR3, the DNA is TGCGCCAGCAGCTTGGGGGGACAGTCCGGAAACACCATATATTTT. The full variable domain, its missing parts supplied by reference TRBV5-1 and TRBJ1-3, is KAGVTQTPRYLIKTRGQQVTLSCSPISGHRSVSWYQQTPGQGLQFLFEYFSETQRNKGNFPGRFSGRQFSNSRSEMNVSTLELGDSALYLCASSLGGQSGNTIYFGEGSWLTVV.

The chain has TRBV19 and TRBJ1-3; D not certain. This CDR3 spans 14 amino acids. Per germline, CDR1 LNHDA and CDR2 SQIVND (reference sequence). V was cut by 3 bases and J by 1 base, with 7 bases left in between. This CDR3 is CASSISVSGNTIYF. The CDR3 bases are TGTGCCAGTAGTATCTCTGTTTCTGGAAACACCATATATTTT.

The genes are TRBV7-2 and TRBJ2-7, with TRBD2 matching over 9 bases. In germline, CDR1 is SGHTA, CDR2 FQGNSA. CDR3 length: 16 residues. V gave up 0 bases and J gave up 8 bases; unmatched junction bases: 11. CDR3 loop: CASSLALSGGHLKQYF. In DNA form, the CDR3 reads TGTGCCAGCAGCTTAGCCTTAAGCGGGGGGCATTTGAAGCAGTACTTC.

The V and J genes are TRBV6-5 and TRBJ1-5; 7 nucleotides line up with TRBD1. This CDR3 spans 15 amino acids. The V gene's germline CDR1 is MNHEY and CDR2 SVGAGI. V trimming: 5 bases; J trimming: 3 bases; junction bases outside the gene matches: 7. The CDR3 nucleotides are TGTGCCAGCAGTAACGACAGGGTAGACAATCAGCCCCAGCATTTT. This translates into CASSNDRVDNQPQHF.

The chain uses TRBV11-3 and TRBJ1-3; possibly TRBD1 for D (6 bases). The CDR3 consists of 14 residues. Between the trimmed V and J ends, which lost 10 bases and 2 bases, there was a span of 15 bases. Germline lookup yields CDR1 SGHNT and CDR2 YENEEA. The CDR3 region is CATKIQGAGNTIYF. The CDR3 region has the DNA TGTGCCACCAAAATACAGGGTGCTGGAAACACCATATATTTT.

V usage is TRBV5-1 and J usage is TRBJ1-1, with TRBD1 as a possible D gene (6 bases). Trimming removed 3 bases from V and 0 bases from J, with 9 bases in between. The CDR3 is made up of 14 amino acids. Per the germline V gene, CDR1 is SGHRS and CDR2 is YFSETQ. This CDR3 reads CASSSGQLNTEAFF. In nucleotides, the CDR3 is TGCGCCAGCAGCTCCGGACAGTTGAACACTGAAGCTTTCTTT.

The rearrangement links TRBV5-1 to TRBJ1-3; a weak D match, TRBD1 (6 bases). There are 16 residues in the CDR3. Per germline, CDR1 SGHRS and CDR2 YFSETQ. The V and J ends lost 4 bases and 0 bases respectively, with 14 bases between them. The CDR3 protein is CASSQGTSLSGNTIYF. CDR3 nucleotides: TGCGCCAGCAGCCAGGGGACATCCCTCTCTGGAAACACCATATATTTT. Full variable domain (remainder filled in from reference TRBV5-1 and TRBJ1-3): KAGVTQTPRYLIKTRGQQVTLSCSPISGHRSVSWYQQTPGQGLQFLFEYFSETQRNKGNFPGRFSGRQFSNSRSEMNVSTLELGDSALYLCASSQGTSLSGNTIYFGEGSWLTVV.